The 17 T cell receptor beta chains below all came from one sample that was sequenced in a study of early T cells in non-severe SARS-CoV-2 infection. TCRdb redid the calling of the 5' RACE reads with MiXCR, one entry per CDR3 protein. The sample has tens of thousands of distinct CDR3 sequences; around 14% are singletons. The material sequenced was whole blood. These receptors were taken from an adult who was a healthcare worker with PCR-confirmed SARS-CoV-2 infection or an uninfected control (not recorded which).

This clonotype was found many times. The rearrangement uses TRBV6-6 and TRBJ2-4; D not resolved. The CDR3 is 13 residues long. The germline V and J ends were trimmed by 6 bases and 5 bases, with 11 bases remaining between them. Germline V gene data show CDR1 as MNHNY and CDR2 as SVGAGI (reference sequence). CDR3 region: CASSRSRENIQYF. CDR3 DNA: TGTGCCAGCAGCCGTTCACGGGAAAACATTCAGTACTTC.

The rearrangement links TRBV6-1 to TRBJ1-4; D gene uncertain. The CDR3 covers 14 residues. Germline CDR1 MNHNS, CDR2 SASEGT. V lost 6 bases, J lost 7 bases, and 15 bases lay in between. For the CDR3, the DNA is TGTGCCAGCAGCCGACCCCATCGGAGTGAAAAACTGTTTTTT. Protein product: CASSRPHRSEKLFF.

This clonotype was counted between two and nine times. J is TRBJ1-2 and V is TRBV7-9; no reliable D call. The length of the CDR3 is 9 residues. CDR1 and CDR2 from the germline V gene are SEHNR and FQNEAQ (reference sequence). V was clipped by 5 bases and J by 12 bases, with 7 bases between them. The CDR3 loop reads CASSPLHTF. The CDR3 nucleotides read TGTGCCAGCAGCCCGCTGCACACCTTC.

This clonotype was recorded many times. This sequence joins TRBV20-1 and TRBJ1-2; TRBD1 agrees at 10 bases. This CDR3 has 14 residues. Germline CDR1 is DFQATT and CDR2 is SNEGSKA (reference sequence). V was clipped by 0 bases and J by 8 bases; unmatched bases: 6. The CDR3 nucleotides read TGCAGTGCTAGAGACCGGACAGGGGGATTGGGCTACACCTTC. Its protein product is CSARDRTGGLGYTF.

The chain joins TRBV29-1 to TRBJ1-2; 7 bases align to TRBD1. Germline V gene sequence: CDR1 SQVTM, CDR2 ANQGSEA. After removal of 6 bases from V and 2 bases from J, the junction contained 6 bases not matched to a gene. The CDR3 extends over 13 amino acids. The CDR3 sequence is CSVAPTGNYGYTF. DNA of the CDR3: TGCAGCGTAGCACCGACAGGGAACTATGGCTACACCTTC.

The CDR3 reads CASSYSTDITGEQYF. The CDR3, as DNA: TGTGCCAGCAGTTACTCGACGGACATCACCGGGGAGCAGTACTTC. The rearrangement links TRBV6-5 to TRBJ2-7; possible D gene TRBD1, 5 bases. CDR3 size: 15 residues. V lost 0 bases, J lost 7 bases, and 16 bases lay in between. The germline V gene encodes CDR1 MNHEY and CDR2 SVGAGI.

This clonotype was seen only a few times. The chain joins TRBV5-4 to TRBJ2-3; TRBD2 might be the D (6 bases). V lost 0 bases to trimming and J lost 2 bases, with 13 bases between them. The CDR3 sequence is 16 residues long. Looked up from germline, CDR1 is SGHNT and CDR2 is YYREEE (reference sequence). CDR3 in amino acids: CASSLGRGRDTDTQYF. The DNA for the CDR3 is TGTGCCAGCAGCTTGGGGAGGGGTCGCGACACAGATACGCAGTATTTT.

This clonotype was observed many times. This chain uses TRBV6-1 with TRBJ2-2; the D is unclear. Germline V CDR1 and CDR2: MNHNS, SASEGT. The CDR3 extends over 14 amino acids. V lost 5 bases to trimming and J lost 6 bases, with 13 bases between them. For the CDR3, the DNA is TGTGCCAGCAGTCCCATTCCTTGGCCCGGGGAGCTGTTTTTT. Translating gives CASSPIPWPGELFF.

This clonotype was detected many times. J is TRBJ2-1 and V is TRBV20-1, with 8 nucleotides matching TRBD2. Germline trimming cut 0 bases from V and 8 bases from J; bases unmatched to any gene: 12. There are 16 residues in the CDR3. Germline values: CDR1 DFQATT, CDR2 SNEGSKA (reference sequence). CDR3: CSARDPSGGRDDEQFF. The CDR3 nucleotides read TGCAGTGCTAGAGATCCCAGCGGGGGCCGGGATGATGAGCAGTTCTTC.

V and J are TRBV6-2 or TRBV6-3 and TRBJ2-7, with 10 positions matching TRBD2. The CDR3 totals 12 residues. Germline assignment: CDR1 MNHEY and CDR2 SVGEGT. After removal of 6 bases from V and 5 bases from J, the junction contained 1 base not matched to a gene. DNA of the CDR3: TGTGCCAGCAGAGGACTAGCGGACGAGCAGTACTTC. It is translated as CASRGLADEQYF.

This clonotype was observed a few times. CDR3 residues: CAINSLAGGPPEQYF. The CDR3 DNA follows: TGTGCCATCAATTCACTAGCGGGAGGGCCTCCCGAGCAGTACTTC. The chain is built from TRBV10-3 and TRBJ2-7, with 13 bases matching TRBD2. V trimming: 7 bases; J trimming: 6 bases; junction bases outside the gene matches: 9. CDR3 size: 15 residues. Germline V gene data show CDR1 as ENHRY and CDR2 as SYGVKD.

This clonotype was counted at least ten times. The chain has TRBV4-2 and TRBJ2-1, with TRBD2 matching 14 bases. V lost 4 bases to trimming and J lost 5 bases; unmatched junction nucleotides: 10. The CDR3 runs 18 residues. The germline V gene has CDR1 LGHNA and CDR2 YNFKEQ. The CDR3 reads CASSLRVPGLAGDNEQFF. The DNA for the CDR3 is TGTGCCAGCAGCCTCCGGGTCCCGGGACTAGCGGGAGACAATGAGCAGTTCTTC.

The table lists this clonotype with many counts. The V gene is TRBV6-2 or TRBV6-3, the J gene TRBJ1-5; possibly TRBD1 for D (5 bases). V gave up 2 bases and J gave up 1 base, with 12 bases separating them. Germline V gives CDR1 MNHEY, CDR2 SVGEGT. This CDR3 region has 16 residues. CDR3 nucleotides: TGTGCCAGCAGTTACAACCAGGGCGGCAGCAATCAGCCCCAGCATTTT. Translating gives CASSYNQGGSNQPQHF.

Ten or more counts support this clonotype. The chain joins TRBV19 to TRBJ2-4; tentative D call: TRBD1 (6 bases). The germline CDR1 and CDR2 sequences are LNHDA and SQIVND (reference sequence). The CDR3 extends over 14 amino acids. Trimming took 5 bases from V and 2 from J, leaving 10 bases between them. The CDR3 region has the DNA TGTGCCAGTAGTTCACAGGGATCCAAAAACATTCAGTACTTC. As protein: CASSSQGSKNIQYF.

The CDR3 reads CASSRKYTGSSYNEQFF. The CDR3 bases are TGTGCCAGCAGCCGCAAGTATACGGGTAGCTCCTACAATGAGCAGTTCTTC. The J gene is TRBJ2-1, the V gene TRBV7-6; no clear D gene. The germline V gene has CDR1 SGHVS and CDR2 FNYEAQ. Between the trimmed V and J ends, which lost 5 bases and 0 bases, there was a span of 17 bases. The CDR3 runs to 17 residues.

This clonotype was counted many times. This chain uses TRBV24-1 with TRBJ1-2, with a weak D call TRBD1 (5 bases). Trimming pared 4 bases from V and 10 bases from J, leaving 18 bases between. The CDR3 sequence is 14 residues long. Germline-derived CDR1 and CDR2 are KGHDR and SFDVKD. The CDR3 DNA reads as TGTGCCACCAGTGAGACGGCCGGGACCGAGCCCTACACCTTC. Its translation: CATSETAGTEPYTF.

The V and J genes are TRBV12-3 or TRBV12-4 and TRBJ2-3; 8 bases agree with TRBD1. V gave up 7 bases and J gave up 1 base; unmatched junction bases: 4. This CDR3 comprises 14 residues. The CDR3 DNA sequence: TGTGCCAGCACCTGGACAGGGCGCACAGATACGCAGTATTTT. Translating gives CASTWTGRTDTQYF.